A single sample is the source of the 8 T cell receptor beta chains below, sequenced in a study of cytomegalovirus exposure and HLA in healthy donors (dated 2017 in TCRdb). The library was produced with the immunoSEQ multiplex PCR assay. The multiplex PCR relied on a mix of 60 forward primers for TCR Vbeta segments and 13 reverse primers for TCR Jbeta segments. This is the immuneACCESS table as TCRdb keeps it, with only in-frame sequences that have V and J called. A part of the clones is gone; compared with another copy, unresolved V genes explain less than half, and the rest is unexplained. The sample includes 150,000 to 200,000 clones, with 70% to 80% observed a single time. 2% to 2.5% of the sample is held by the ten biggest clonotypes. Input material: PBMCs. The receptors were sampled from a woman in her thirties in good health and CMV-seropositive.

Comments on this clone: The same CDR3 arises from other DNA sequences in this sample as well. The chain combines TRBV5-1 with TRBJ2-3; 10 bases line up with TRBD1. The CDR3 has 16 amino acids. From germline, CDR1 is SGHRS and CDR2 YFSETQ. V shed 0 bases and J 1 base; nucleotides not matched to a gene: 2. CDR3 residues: CASSLAGTGGTDTQYF. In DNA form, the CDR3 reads TGCGCCAGCAGCTTGGCCGGGACAGGGGGCACAGATACGCAGTATTTT.

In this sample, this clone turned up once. CDR3 bases: TGTGCCAGCAGCAGGGACAGGGATCAGCCCCAGCATTTT. Translation: CASSRDRDQPQHF. The rearrangement joins TRBV7-6 to TRBJ1-5, with 9 bases identical to TRBD1. V gave up 5 bases and J gave up 5 bases; unmatched junction bases: 1. The CDR3 contains 13 residues. The V gene's germline CDR1 is SGHVS and CDR2 FNYEAQ. The variable domain in full, with the rest retrieved from reference TRBV7-6 and TRBJ1-5, is GAGVSQSPRYKVTKRGQDVALRCDPISGHVSLYWYRQALGQGPEFLTYFNYEAQQDKSGLPNDRFSAERPEGSISTLTIQRTEQRDSAMYRCASSRDRDQPQHFGDGTRLSIL.

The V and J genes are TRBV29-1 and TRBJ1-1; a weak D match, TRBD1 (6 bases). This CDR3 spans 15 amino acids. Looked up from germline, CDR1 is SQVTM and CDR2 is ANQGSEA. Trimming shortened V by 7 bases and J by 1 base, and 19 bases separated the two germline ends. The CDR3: CSALKDSLGNTEAFF. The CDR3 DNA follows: TGCAGCGCCTTGAAGGACAGCTTGGGGAACACTGAAGCTTTCTTT.

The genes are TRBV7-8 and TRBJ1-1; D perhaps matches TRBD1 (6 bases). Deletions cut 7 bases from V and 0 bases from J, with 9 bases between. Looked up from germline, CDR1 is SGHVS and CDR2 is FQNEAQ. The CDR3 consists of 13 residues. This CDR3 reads CASINRVNTEAFF. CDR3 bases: TGTGCCAGCATCAACAGGGTGAACACTGAAGCTTTCTTT.

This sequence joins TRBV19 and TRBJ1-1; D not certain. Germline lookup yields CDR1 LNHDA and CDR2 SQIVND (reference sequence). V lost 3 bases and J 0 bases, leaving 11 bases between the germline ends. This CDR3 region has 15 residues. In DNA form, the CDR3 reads TGTGCCAGTAGTATTAGAAGGAGCCTGAACACTGAAGCTTTCTTT. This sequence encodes CASSIRRSLNTEAFF.

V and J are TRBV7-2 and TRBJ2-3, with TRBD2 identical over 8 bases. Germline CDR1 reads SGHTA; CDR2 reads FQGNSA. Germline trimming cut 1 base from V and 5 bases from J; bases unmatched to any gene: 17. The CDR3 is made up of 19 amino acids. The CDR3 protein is CASSLDRFSRGAGIDTQYF. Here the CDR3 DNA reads TGTGCCAGCAGCTTAGATCGTTTCTCGCGGGGGGCTGGGATAGATACGCAGTATTTT.

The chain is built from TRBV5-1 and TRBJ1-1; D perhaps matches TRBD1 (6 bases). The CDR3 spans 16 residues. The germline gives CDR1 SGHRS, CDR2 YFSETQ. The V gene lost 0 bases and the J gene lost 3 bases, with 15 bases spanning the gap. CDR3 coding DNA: TGCGCCAGCAGCTTGGGAACCGGGACATTGGACACTGAAGCTTTCTTT. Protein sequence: CASSLGTGTLDTEAFF.

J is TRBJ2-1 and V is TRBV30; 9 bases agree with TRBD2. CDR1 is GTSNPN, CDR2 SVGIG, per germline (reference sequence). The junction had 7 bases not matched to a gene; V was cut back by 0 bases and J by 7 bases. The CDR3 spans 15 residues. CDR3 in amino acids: CAWSVGLAGRNEQFF. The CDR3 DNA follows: TGTGCCTGGAGTGTAGGTCTAGCGGGAAGGAATGAGCAGTTCTTC. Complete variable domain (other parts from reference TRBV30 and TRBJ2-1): SQTIHQWPATLVQPVGSPLSLECTVEGTSNPNLYWYRQAAGRGLQLLFYSVGIGQISSEVPQNLSASRPQDRQFILSSKKLLLSDSGFYLCAWSVGLAGRNEQFFGPGTRLTVL.